A single sample gave rise to the 21 T cell receptor beta chains below, sequenced in a study of blood T cell repertoires in COVID-19. The method was immunoSEQ multiplex PCR; TCRdb's version includes in-frame clones alone and lacks a portion of them. This table has around 78,000 clones, about 80% appearing once. The sample consisted of peripheral blood. These receptors were taken from a human donor in a cohort sampled during active COVID-19.

This clone was picked up one time. This chain links TRBV5-4 with TRBJ1-2; TRBD1 agrees at 8 bases. Germline V gene sequence: CDR1 SGHNT, CDR2 YYREEE (reference sequence). J was trimmed by 0 bases and V by 1 base; bases with no gene match: 2. The CDR3 sequence is 15 residues long. The chain's CDR3 is CASSLLDRANYGYTF. CDR3 nucleotides: TGTGCCAGCAGCTTGTTGGACAGGGCTAACTATGGCTACACCTTC. The whole variable domain, filled in from reference TRBV5-4 and TRBJ1-2, reads ETGVTQSPTHLIKTRGQQVTLRCSSQSGHNTVSWYQQALGQGPQFIFQYYREEENGRGNFPPRFSGLQFPNYSSELNVNALELDDSALYLCASSLLDRANYGYTFGSGTRLTVV.

In this sample, this clone turned up once. The chain recombines TRBV4-2 with TRBJ1-3, with D possibly TRBD1 on 5 matching bases. In germline, CDR1 is LGHNA, CDR2 YNFKEQ. V was clipped by 1 base and J by 0 bases, with 7 bases between them. The CDR3 is 15 residues long. The CDR3 is CASSQVGDSGNTIYF. In DNA form, the CDR3 reads TGTGCCAGCAGCCAAGTAGGGGACTCTGGAAACACCATATATTTT.

The chain employs TRBV6-4 and TRBJ1-6; D is ambiguous. This CDR3 has 13 amino acids. Trimming cost V 2 bases and J 7 bases, with 6 bases left between them. Germline lookup yields CDR1 MRHNA and CDR2 SNTAGT. In DNA form, the CDR3 reads TGTGCCAGCAGTGACGACTTGAATTCACCCCTCCACTTT. It encodes CASSDDLNSPLHF.

The chain has TRBV6-5 and TRBJ2-7; TRBD1 might be the D (5 bases). There are 16 residues in the CDR3. Between the trimmed V and J ends, which lost 4 bases and 0 bases, there was a span of 16 bases. Germline V gene sequence: CDR1 MNHEY, CDR2 SVGAGI. CDR3 in DNA: TGTGCCAGCAGTTCCCGTGGGGCAGAAAGCTCCTACGAGCAGTACTTC. Its protein product is CASSSRGAESSYEQYF.

This sequence joins TRBV5-1 and TRBJ2-7, with TRBD1 matching over 10 bases. CDR3 length: 16 residues. V trimming: 4 bases; J trimming: 0 bases; junction bases outside the gene matches: 7. Germline CDR1 reads SGHRS; CDR2 reads YFSETQ. The CDR3 loop reads CASSIGTGEDSYEQYF. The CDR3 nucleotides are TGCGCCAGCAGCATCGGGACAGGGGAGGACTCCTACGAGCAGTACTTC. Filled out from reference TRBV5-1 and TRBJ2-7, the complete variable domain reads KAGVTQTPRYLIKTRGQQVTLSCSPISGHRSVSWYQQTPGQGLQFLFEYFSETQRNKGNFPGRFSGRQFSNSRSEMNVSTLELGDSALYLCASSIGTGEDSYEQYFGPGTRLTVT.

The chain carries TRBV29-1 and TRBJ2-5; tentative D call: TRBD2 (6 bases). Germline values: CDR1 SQVTM, CDR2 ANQGSEA. The CDR3 contains 12 residues. V was pared by 6 bases and J by 5 bases, with 13 bases between. The chain's CDR3 is CSVEGRWETQYF. CDR3 in DNA: TGCAGCGTGGAGGGACGATGGGAGACCCAGTACTTC.

This chain joins TRBV5-1 and TRBJ1-5; TRBD1 matches 7 bases. Per the germline V gene, CDR1 is SGHRS and CDR2 is YFSETQ. The ends lost 0 bases at V and 0 bases at J; junction bases unmatched: 12. This CDR3 comprises 19 residues. DNA of the CDR3: TGCGCCAGCAGCTTGGGGGCCGGCCAGGGGGTCGGTAGCAATCAGCCCCAGCATTTT. Translating gives CASSLGAGQGVGSNQPQHF.

The chain links TRBV11-2 to TRBJ2-7; 10 bases align to TRBD2. Germline-derived CDR1 and CDR2 are SGHAT and FQNNGV. The CDR3 is made up of 14 amino acids. Trimming took 7 bases from V and 0 from J; bases not matched to a gene: 3. CDR3 sequence reads: CASTERGGSYEQYF. CDR3 nucleotides: TGTGCCAGCACCGAGCGGGGGGGCTCCTACGAGCAGTACTTC.

The J gene is TRBJ2-7, the V gene TRBV18, with D uncertain. V lost 2 bases, J lost 3 bases, and 5 bases lay in between. CDR3 length: 12 residues. Germline CDR1 is KGHSH and CDR2 is LQKENI. CDR3: CASSPTNYEQYF. The CDR3 DNA follows: TGTGCCAGCTCACCAACAAACTACGAGCAGTACTTC.

The rearrangement uses TRBV5-1 and TRBJ1-1; no reliable D call. Trimming stripped 0 bases from V and 1 base from J, with 7 bases between. Germline V lookup: CDR1 SGHRS, CDR2 YFSETQ. This CDR3 comprises 14 residues. CDR3 residues: CASSLGSGNTEAFF. Written as DNA, the CDR3 is TGCGCCAGCAGCTTGGGGTCCGGGAACACTGAAGCTTTCTTT.

CDR3 bases: TGTGCCACCAGCAGAGATCTGGGGGGCTATAATTCACCCCTCCACTTT. Translating it yields CATSRDLGGYNSPLHF. The chain joins TRBV15 to TRBJ1-6; a possible D gene is TRBD1 (5 bases). V lost 0 bases, J lost 3 bases, and 9 bases lay in between. The CDR3 covers 16 residues. Looked up from germline, CDR1 is LNHNV and CDR2 is YYDKDF (reference sequence).

The chain links TRBV27 to TRBJ1-3; TRBD1 matches at 7 bases. The J segment lost 4 bases and the V segment lost 5 bases, leaving 8 bases of the junction unmatched. This CDR3 is built from 15 residues. Per the germline V gene, CDR1 is MNHEY and CDR2 is SMNVEV (reference sequence). For the CDR3, the DNA is TGTGCCAGCAGTCTACAGGGGCAGACAGGAAACACCATATATTTT. Translated: CASSLQGQTGNTIYF.

The rearrangement links TRBV2 to TRBJ1-1; D remains ambiguous. Germline assignment: CDR1 SNHLY and CDR2 FYNNEI. V lost 8 bases to trimming and J lost 0 bases, with 7 bases between them. The CDR3 consists of 12 residues. The CDR3 region is CASGLMNTEAFF. CDR3 in DNA: TGTGCCAGCGGCCTTATGAACACTGAAGCTTTCTTT.

The V and J genes are TRBV27 and TRBJ1-1, with 7 nucleotides matching TRBD1. The V gene end was trimmed by 7 bases and the J gene end by 0 bases; junction bases not matched to a gene: 2. The CDR3 runs 13 residues. Germline V gene data show CDR1 as MNHEY and CDR2 as SMNVEV (reference sequence). CDR3 amino acids: CASMTGLNTEAFF. CDR3 sequence (DNA): TGTGCCAGCATGACAGGGTTGAACACTGAAGCTTTCTTT.

In this sample, this clone turned up once. The chain uses TRBV2 and TRBJ2-7; no clear D gene. With 1 base removed from V and 0 bases from J, the gap between germline ends came to 4 bases. There are 13 residues in the CDR3. CDR1 and CDR2 (germline): SNHLY, FYNNEI. CDR3: CASSEGASYEQYF. CDR3 nucleotides: TGTGCCAGCAGTGAAGGGGCCTCCTACGAGCAGTACTTC.

This chain connects TRBV6-5 to TRBJ2-7, with TRBD1 matching 7 bases. CDR3 length: 14 amino acids. The V gene end was trimmed by 5 bases and the J gene end by 6 bases; junction bases not matched to a gene: 10. Per the germline V gene, CDR1 is MNHEY and CDR2 is SVGAGI. For the CDR3, the DNA is TGTGCCAGCAGTCCAGACAGGGCCCGGGGCGAGCAGTACTTC. Translation: CASSPDRARGEQYF.

The sample holds one count of this clone. The chain recombines TRBV7-9 with TRBJ1-3, with D perhaps matching TRBD1 (6 bases). This CDR3 is built from 16 residues. Trimming took 2 bases from V and 0 from J, leaving 11 bases between them. From germline, CDR1 is SEHNR and CDR2 FQNEAQ (reference sequence). In DNA form, the CDR3 reads TGTGCCAGCAGCTTAACTGTGACAGGCTCTGGAAACACCATATATTTT. This sequence encodes CASSLTVTGSGNTIYF.

This clone has only one observation. The chain employs TRBV4-2 and TRBJ2-7; perhaps TRBD1 as D (5 bases). Deletions cut 0 bases from V and 7 bases from J, with 10 bases between. The CDR3 loop spans 13 amino acids. The germline CDR1 and CDR2 sequences are LGHNA and YNFKEQ. CDR3 nucleotide sequence: TGTGCCAGCAGCCAAGATAGGGGAAGGGAGCAGTACTTC. It translates to CASSQDRGREQYF.

This CDR3 reads CASSRRTSSIHEQYF. CDR3 sequence (DNA): TGTGCCAGCAGCCGTCGGACTAGCTCAATCCACGAGCAGTACTTC. The gene calls are TRBV7-8 and TRBJ2-7; 8 bases align to TRBD2. Germline CDR1 SGHVS, CDR2 FQNEAQ. Unmatched junction bases numbered 11, after V lost 5 bases and J lost 5 bases. The CDR3 is 15 residues long.

This rearrangement joins TRBV30 to TRBJ1-1; 7 bases align to TRBD1. V trimming: 5 bases; J trimming: 5 bases; junction bases outside the gene matches: 8. The CDR3 length is 13 residues. Germline assignment: CDR1 GTSNPN and CDR2 SVGIG (reference sequence). The CDR3 region is CAWGDRVRTEAFF. The CDR3 nucleotides are TGTGCCTGGGGAGACAGGGTGCGGACTGAAGCTTTCTTT.

The gene calls are TRBV12-3 or TRBV12-4 and TRBJ1-2; D is unclear. V lost 4 bases, J lost 8 bases, and 14 bases lay in between. The CDR3 sequence is 13 residues long. Here the CDR3 DNA reads TGTGCCAGCAGTTCGTCAACCCGGCGGGGCTACACCTTC. Its protein is CASSSSTRRGYTF.